This T cell receptor beta chain was captured in a study of T cell repertoires in cytomegalovirus infection. Overall study: In public TCR beta signatures, there were indications of both CMV infection and matching HLA type. Study-wide findings and caveats: Cumulative public TCR beta family frequency identified carriers of CMV plus the relevant HLA. The study found HLA-C-restricted CMV-specific TCR beta clonotypes dominating the ex vivo response.

From the reads, TCRdb called clonotypes with MiXCR, one entry per CDR3 protein. The sample has under 850,000 distinct CDR3 sequences, roughly 36% seen once. With regard to this clonotype: Its antigen is unidentified.

CDR3 size: 17 residues. V gave up 1 base and J gave up 4 bases; unmatched junction bases: 10. Germline V gene sequence: CDR1 SGHVS, CDR2 FQNEAQ. The chain uses TRBV7-8 and TRBJ2-3, with 8 bases matching TRBD1. The sample comprised PBMCs. The receptor's source is a human donor in good health (CMV status not recorded). Some clones in this sample may be carry-over from other donors' samples. CDR3 sequence (DNA): TGTGCCAGCAGCTTAGTGGTGATCCAGACAGGGGCAGATACGCAGTATTTT. Translated, it gives CASSLVVIQTGADTQYF. The variable domain in full, completed from reference TRBV7-8 and TRBJ2-3, reads GAGVSQSPRYKVAKRGQDVALRCDPISGHVSLFWYQQALGQGPEFLTYFQNEAQLDKSGLPSDRFFAERPEGSVSTLKIQRTQQEDSAVYLCASSLVVIQTGADTQYFGPGTRLTVL.